The 27 T cell receptor beta chains below were found in one sample sequenced in a study of blood T cell repertoires in COVID-19. Method: immunoSEQ multiplex PCR; TCRdb's copy keeps in-frame clones and lacks some. The repertoire has more than 150,000 clones, roughly nine tenths of them found once; the top ten carry 2.5% to 3.5%. Sequencing was performed on peripheral blood. Receptor source: a man aged 60 to 69 with acute or convalescent COVID-19.

The chain couples TRBV6-6 to TRBJ2-3; tentatively, D is TRBD2 (6 bases). The germline V gene encodes CDR1 MNHNY and CDR2 SVGAGI (reference sequence). Deletions cut 7 bases from V and 2 bases from J, with 16 bases between. The CDR3 consists of 15 residues. The CDR3, as DNA: TGTGCCAGCACCCCGGGTCGGGGGTACACAGATACGCAGTATTTT. Protein: CASTPGRGYTDTQYF.

J is TRBJ2-7 and V is TRBV18; 7 nucleotides line up with TRBD2. V lost 3 bases and J lost 5; bases outside the gene matches: 10. This CDR3 is 15 amino acids long. Germline CDR1 KGHSH, CDR2 LQKENI. The CDR3 nucleotides read TGTGCCAGCTCACCCTCACCGTGGGCGGGGGACGAGCAGTACTTC. It yields the protein CASSPSPWAGDEQYF.

This CDR3 is CASSPGGASNQPQHF. CDR3 DNA sequence: TGTGCCAGCAGTCCAGGGGGCGCAAGCAATCAGCCCCAGCATTTT. The J gene is TRBJ1-5, the V gene TRBV27, with 8 bases that match TRBD1. The CDR3 has 15 residues. Looked up from germline, CDR1 is MNHEY and CDR2 is SMNVEV (reference sequence). The V segment lost 5 bases and the J segment 1 base; nucleotides outside the gene matches: 4.

This clone appeared a single time. The chain is built from TRBV5-4 and TRBJ2-1; 10 nucleotides agree with TRBD2. Trimming cost V 1 base and J 6 bases; bases outside gene matches: 10. Germline V gives CDR1 SGHNT, CDR2 YYREEE (reference sequence). The CDR3 covers 17 residues. The CDR3 DNA reads TGTGCCAGCAGCTTGTACCCAAGCGGGGGGGCCTCCAATGAGCAGTTCTTC. Protein: CASSLYPSGGASNEQFF.

V is TRBV5-6 and J is TRBJ1-1; no clear D. The CDR3 runs 13 residues. CDR1 is SGHDT, CDR2 YYEEEE, per germline. The germline V and J ends were trimmed by 6 bases and 7 bases, with 16 bases remaining between them. CDR3: CASMVTLSGEAFF. Written as DNA, the CDR3 is TGTGCCAGCATGGTAACCCTTTCGGGTGAAGCTTTCTTT.

The chain links TRBV30 to TRBJ2-3, with 7 nucleotides matching TRBD1. CDR1 is GTSNPN and CDR2 is SVGIG in the germline V gene (reference sequence). This CDR3 region has 15 residues. V lost 3 bases, J lost 0 bases, and 6 bases stayed unmatched. The CDR3 coding sequence is TGTGCCTGGAGCGCCCCGGGACAGAGCACAGATACGCAGTATTTT. Its translation is CAWSAPGQSTDTQYF.

The V call is TRBV6-4, the J call TRBJ1-6; 7 nucleotides line up with TRBD1. Germline CDR1 and CDR2: MRHNA and SNTAGT. This CDR3 has 16 residues. Germline trimming cut 7 bases from V and 7 bases from J; bases unmatched to any gene: 13. CDR3 DNA sequence: TGTGCCAGCACCCCCGTTGCAGGGGGAGGCAATTCACCCCTCCACTTT. Protein product: CASTPVAGGGNSPLHF.

The V call is TRBV18, the J call TRBJ1-5; 7 positions match TRBD1. CDR1 KGHSH and CDR2 LQKENI come from the germline V gene. With 5 bases clipped from V and 0 bases from J, the junction kept 13 bases outside the gene matches. The CDR3 is 18 amino acids. This CDR3 is CASSWDSVPFISNQPQHF. CDR3 in DNA: TGTGCCAGCTCATGGGACAGTGTACCCTTTATTAGCAATCAGCCCCAGCATTTT. The variable domain in full, completed from reference TRBV18 and TRBJ1-5, reads NAGVMQNPRHLVRRRGQEARLRCSPMKGHSHVYWYRQLPEEGLKFMVYLQKENIIDESGMPKERFSAEFPKEGPSILRIQQVVRGDSAAYFCASSWDSVPFISNQPQHFGDGTRLSIL.

The chain recombines TRBV2 with TRBJ2-2; D might be TRBD1 (5 bases). CDR3 length: 12 amino acids. Per germline, CDR1 SNHLY and CDR2 FYNNEI. The V and J ends lost 4 bases and 8 bases respectively, with 8 bases between them. The CDR3 DNA reads TGTGCCAGCAGTGTAAGGGGAGGGGAGCTGTTTTTT. It codes for CASSVRGGELFF.

The chain uses TRBV6-5 and TRBJ1-4; 9 nucleotides match TRBD1. In germline, CDR1 is MNHEY, CDR2 SVGAGI. The trim removed 6 bases at V and 8 bases at J, leaving 10 bases unmatched. The CDR3 has 15 amino acids. CDR3 region: CASSRTGTGREKLFF. The CDR3 nucleotides read TGTGCCAGCAGCCGGACGGGGACAGGGCGGGAAAAACTGTTTTTT.

This rearrangement joins TRBV30 to TRBJ2-1, with no clear D. Trimming removed 0 bases from V and 7 bases from J, with 13 bases in between. Germline loops: CDR1 GTSNPN, CDR2 SVGIG (reference sequence). The CDR3 length is 14 residues. CDR3 residues: CAWSVSTIGNEQFF. As DNA, the CDR3 is TGTGCCTGGAGTGTAAGCACAATCGGGAATGAGCAGTTCTTC.

V usage is TRBV30 and J usage is TRBJ2-3, with D unclear. CDR1 is GTSNPN and CDR2 is SVGIG in the germline V gene (reference sequence). The length of the CDR3 is 15 residues. Trimming removed 3 bases at V and 4 bases at J, with 17 bases between. CDR3 protein: CAWRENDHRADTQYF. As DNA, the CDR3 is TGTGCCTGGAGGGAAAATGACCACCGGGCAGATACGCAGTATTTT.

V is TRBV6-5 and J is TRBJ2-1, with D maybe TRBD2 (5 bases). The V gene's germline CDR1 is MNHEY and CDR2 SVGAGI. V was cut by 8 bases and J by 6 bases, with 20 bases left in between. This CDR3 has 15 residues. The CDR3 DNA reads TGTGCCAGCTACGGCGGGCCTATGCGAATCAATGAGCAGTTCTTC. Residues: CASYGGPMRINEQFF.

This chain links TRBV7-3 with TRBJ2-5, with 8 nucleotides matching TRBD2. CDR1 is SGHTA, CDR2 FQGTGA, per germline. The CDR3 loop spans 15 amino acids. The V gene end was trimmed by 0 bases and the J gene end by 5 bases; junction bases not matched to a gene: 5. The CDR3 loop is CASSLTSGVEETQYF. Written as DNA, the CDR3 is TGTGCCAGCAGCTTAACTAGCGGGGTTGAGGAGACCCAGTACTTC.

The chain joins TRBV5-1 to TRBJ1-2; tentative D call: TRBD1 (5 bases). This CDR3 spans 13 amino acids. Germline V gene sequence: CDR1 SGHRS, CDR2 YFSETQ. V gave up 2 bases and J gave up 2 bases, with 7 bases separating them. The CDR3 DNA reads as TGCGCCAGCAGCTTACAGGAGAACTATGGCTACACCTTC. Translation gives CASSLQENYGYTF. Supplemented by reference TRBV5-1 and TRBJ1-2, the full variable domain reads KAGVTQTPRYLIKTRGQQVTLSCSPISGHRSVSWYQQTPGQGLQFLFEYFSETQRNKGNFPGRFSGRQFSNSRSEMNVSTLELGDSALYLCASSLQENYGYTFGSGTRLTVV.

The chain employs TRBV10-1 and TRBJ2-7, with 7 bases identical to TRBD1. Germline assignment: CDR1 WNHNN and CDR2 SYGVQD (reference sequence). This CDR3 has 14 amino acids. Germline trimming cut 2 bases from V and 7 bases from J; bases unmatched to any gene: 8. The CDR3 DNA is TGCGCCAGCAGTGAGGAGGGGGCACAAAGAGAGCAGTACTTC. The encoded protein is CASSEEGAQREQYF.

This chain uses TRBV19 with TRBJ1-3; D gene ambiguous. The germline V gene encodes CDR1 LNHDA and CDR2 SQIVND (reference sequence). This CDR3 has 15 amino acids. Trimming removed 3 bases at V and 1 base at J, with 10 bases between. For the CDR3, the DNA is TGTGCCAGTAGTATCTTATCGGTATCTGGAAACACCATATATTTT. Its protein is CASSILSVSGNTIYF.

V gene TRBV23-1 combines with J gene TRBJ1-1, with D possibly being TRBD1 (6 bases). TRBV23-1 is an open reading frame, and its role is uncertain. The CDR3 has 14 residues. V lost 0 bases, J lost 10 bases, and 15 bases lay in between. CDR3 coding DNA: TGCGCCAGCAGTCAATCGCGGACAGCCCCCCCAGCTTTCTTT. This encodes CASSQSRTAPPAFF.

The CDR3 loop is CAWGITDTQYF. Written as DNA, the CDR3 is TGTGCCTGGGGTATCACAGATACGCAGTATTTT. The chain employs TRBV30 and TRBJ2-3, with no clear D. From germline, CDR1 is GTSNPN and CDR2 SVGIG (reference sequence). The V and J ends lost 5 bases and 2 bases respectively, with 5 bases between them. There are 11 residues in the CDR3.

This chain's CDR3 is CAWSGTGVQPQHF. The CDR3, as DNA: TGTGCCTGGTCCGGGACAGGGGTTCAGCCCCAGCATTTT. V is TRBV30 and J is TRBJ1-5; 10 nucleotides line up with TRBD1. CDR1 and CDR2 from the germline V gene are GTSNPN and SVGIG (reference sequence). CDR3 length: 13 amino acids. V was pared by 5 bases and J by 6 bases, with 4 bases of the junction left unmatched.

As DNA, the CDR3 is TGTGCCAGCAGCAAGGTTACCGGGACTGCTTATGGCTACACCTTC. It specifies CASSKVTGTAYGYTF. The chain uses TRBV14 and TRBJ1-2; TRBD1 is a possible D gene (5 bases). V was trimmed by 5 bases and J by 5 bases, leaving 18 bases between them. There are 15 residues in the CDR3. CDR1 and CDR2 from the germline V gene are SGHDN and FVKESK.

The chain uses TRBV5-8 and TRBJ1-2; D gene unclear. The CDR3 length is 12 residues. The germline V gene encodes CDR1 SGHTS and CDR2 YDEGEE. Trimming took 0 bases from V and 8 from J, leaving 8 bases between them. In DNA, the CDR3 is TGTGCCAGCAGCTTGGACCCCAGGGGCTACACCTTC. Protein: CASSLDPRGYTF.

The chain carries TRBV27 and TRBJ2-7; tentative D call: TRBD1 (6 bases). Trimming took off 3 bases at V and 3 bases at J, with 15 bases between the two ends. CDR3 length: 15 amino acids. Germline V gives CDR1 MNHEY, CDR2 SMNVEV (reference sequence). CDR3 nucleotide sequence: TGTGCCAGCAGTTTGAACCCGGGACACCACTACGAGCAGTACTTC. It specifies CASSLNPGHHYEQYF.

The chain joins TRBV18 to TRBJ2-2; D uncertain. V was clipped by 3 bases and J by 2 bases, with 7 bases between them. Germline V CDR1 and CDR2: KGHSH, LQKENI. CDR3 length: 14 amino acids. For the CDR3, the DNA is TGTGCCAGCTCACCGGCGGCAAACACCGGGGAGCTGTTTTTT. The encoded protein is CASSPAANTGELFF.

The chain couples TRBV27 to TRBJ1-6; 8 positions agree with TRBD1. CDR1 and CDR2 (germline): MNHEY, SMNVEV (reference sequence). CDR3 size: 15 residues. V lost 8 bases and J lost 13; bases outside the gene matches: 16. CDR3 sequence reads: CASWGAGGPVGPLHF. The CDR3 DNA sequence: TGTGCCAGCTGGGGGGCAGGGGGCCCTGTGGGGCCCCTCCACTTT.

CDR3 sequence reads: CASSRWRTGELFF. DNA for the CDR3: TGTGCCAGCAGCCGATGGAGGACCGGGGAGCTGTTTTTT. The V call is TRBV14, the J call TRBJ2-2; TRBD2 might be the D (5 bases). CDR3 length: 13 residues. Trimming cost V 4 bases and J 5 bases, with 8 bases left between them. CDR1 is SGHDN, CDR2 FVKESK, per germline.

The gene calls are TRBV5-1 and TRBJ2-7, with 11 positions matching TRBD2. The V segment lost 5 bases and the J segment 2 bases; nucleotides outside the gene matches: 6. The CDR3 has 15 amino acids. Germline CDR1 and CDR2: SGHRS and YFSETQ. The CDR3 here is CASRIGTSGPYEQYF. The CDR3 nucleotides are TGCGCCAGCAGAATAGGGACTAGCGGTCCCTACGAGCAGTACTTC.